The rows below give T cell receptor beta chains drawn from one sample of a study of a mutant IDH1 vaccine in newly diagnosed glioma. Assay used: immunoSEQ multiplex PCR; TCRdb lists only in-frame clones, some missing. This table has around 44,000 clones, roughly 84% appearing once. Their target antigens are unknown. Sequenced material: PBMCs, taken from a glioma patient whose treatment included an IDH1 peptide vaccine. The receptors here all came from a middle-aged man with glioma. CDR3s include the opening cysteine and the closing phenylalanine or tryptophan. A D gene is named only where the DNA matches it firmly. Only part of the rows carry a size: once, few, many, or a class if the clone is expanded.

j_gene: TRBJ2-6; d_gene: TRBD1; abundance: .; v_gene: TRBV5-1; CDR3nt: TGCGCCAGCAGCTCTGTGACAGGGGGCTCTGGGGCCAACGTCCTGACTTTC; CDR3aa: CASSSVTGGSGANVLTF
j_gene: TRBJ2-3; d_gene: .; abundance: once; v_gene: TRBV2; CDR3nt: TGTGCCAGCAGTCCACAGGGTTTAGGTACAGATACGCAGTATTTT; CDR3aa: CASSPQGLGTDTQYF
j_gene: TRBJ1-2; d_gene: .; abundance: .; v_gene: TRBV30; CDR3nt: TGTGCCTGGAGTGTACAGGGCCCCTATGGCTACACCTTC; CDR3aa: CAWSVQGPYGYTF
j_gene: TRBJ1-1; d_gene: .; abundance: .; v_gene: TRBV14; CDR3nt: TGTGCCAGCAGCCAAGATCCCGGGATCATCCAGGAAGCTTTCTTT; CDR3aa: CASSQDPGIIQEAFF
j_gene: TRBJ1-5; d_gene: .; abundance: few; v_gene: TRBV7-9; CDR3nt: TGTGCCAGCAGCTTAGGGGGCGGCGGGGGCAATCAGCCCCAGCATTTT; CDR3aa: CASSLGGGGGNQPQHF
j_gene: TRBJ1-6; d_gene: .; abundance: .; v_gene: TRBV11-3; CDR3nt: TGTGCCAGCAGCCTTCGACAGGCTTCACCCCTCCACTTT; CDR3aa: CASSLRQASPLHF
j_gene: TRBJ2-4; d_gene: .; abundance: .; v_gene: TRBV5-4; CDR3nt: TGTGCCAGCAGCTCCACAGGGACTGACCACATTCAGTACTTC; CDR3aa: CASSSTGTDHIQYF
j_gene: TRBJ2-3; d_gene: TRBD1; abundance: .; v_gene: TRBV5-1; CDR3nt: TGCGCCAGCAGCTTGGTGGGACAGACTAGCACAGATACGCAGTATTTT; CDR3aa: CASSLVGQTSTDTQYF
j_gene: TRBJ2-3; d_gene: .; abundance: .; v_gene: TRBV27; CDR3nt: TGTGCCAGCAGTAAGCGTCCAGGGGTTTTTTCGACAGATACGCAGTATTTT; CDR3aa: CASSKRPGVFSTDTQYF
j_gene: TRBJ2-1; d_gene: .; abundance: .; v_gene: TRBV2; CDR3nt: TGTGCCAGCAGTGATCGACGTATACTCTTC; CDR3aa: CASSDRRILF
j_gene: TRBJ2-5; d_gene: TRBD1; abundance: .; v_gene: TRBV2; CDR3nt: TGTGCCAGCGGGGGACAGGGCCAAGAGACCCAGTACTTC; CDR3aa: CASGGQGQETQYF
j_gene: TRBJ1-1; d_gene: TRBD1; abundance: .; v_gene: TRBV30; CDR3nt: TGTGCCTGGACCCCTGGGACAGGCGCCCTCATGAACACTGAAGCTTTCTTT; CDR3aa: CAWTPGTGALMNTEAFF
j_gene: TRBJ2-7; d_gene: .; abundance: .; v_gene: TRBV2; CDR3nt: TGTGCCAGCAGTGTACGAGGGTATGGGTCCTACGAGCAGTACTTC; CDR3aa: CASSVRGYGSYEQYF
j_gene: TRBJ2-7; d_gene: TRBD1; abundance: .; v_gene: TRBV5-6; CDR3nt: TGTGCCAGCAGCACATACCCCGGGACAGGGGACTACGAGCAGTACTTC; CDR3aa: CASSTYPGTGDYEQYF
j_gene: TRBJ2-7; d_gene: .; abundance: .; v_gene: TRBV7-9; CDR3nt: TGTGCCAGCAGCGCGGGACCGCAGCAGTACTTC; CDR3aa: CASSAGPQQYF
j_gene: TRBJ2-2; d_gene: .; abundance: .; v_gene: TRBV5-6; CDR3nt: TGTGCCAGCAGCTTGGGGGGGATACTCACCGGGGAGCTGTTTTTT; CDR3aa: CASSLGGILTGELFF
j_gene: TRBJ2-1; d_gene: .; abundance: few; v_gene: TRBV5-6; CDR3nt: TGTGCCAGCAGCTCCCTCAGCGGATCCTACAATGAGCAGTTCTTC; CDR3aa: CASSSLSGSYNEQFF
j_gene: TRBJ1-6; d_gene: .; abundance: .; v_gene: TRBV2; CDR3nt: TGTGCCAGCAGTGTACAGGGAGGTTCACCCCTCCACTTT; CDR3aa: CASSVQGGSPLHF
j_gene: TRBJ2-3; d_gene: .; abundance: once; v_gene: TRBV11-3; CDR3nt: TGTGCCAGCAGCTTTAGCGCTTTCGGCACAGATACGCAGTATTTT; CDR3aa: CASSFSAFGTDTQYF
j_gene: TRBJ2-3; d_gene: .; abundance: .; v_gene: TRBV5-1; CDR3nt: TGCGCCAGCAGCCCTGGACAGCTCACAGATACGCAGTATTTT; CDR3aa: CASSPGQLTDTQYF
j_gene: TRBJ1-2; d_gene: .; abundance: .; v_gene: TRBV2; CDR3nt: TGTGCCACTCAAACCAGGGCGGATGGCTACACCTTC; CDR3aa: CATQTRADGYTF
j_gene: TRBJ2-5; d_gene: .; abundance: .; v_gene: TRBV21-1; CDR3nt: TGTGCCAGCACTCTAAGAAGGGGTGGCGAGACCCAGTACTTC; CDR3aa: CASTLRRGGETQYF
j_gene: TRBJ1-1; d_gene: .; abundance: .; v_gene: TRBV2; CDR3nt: TGTGCCAGCAGATTAGGGGGCACTGAAGCTTTCTTT; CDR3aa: CASRLGGTEAFF
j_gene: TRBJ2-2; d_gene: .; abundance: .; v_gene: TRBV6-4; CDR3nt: TGTGCCAGCAGTGACTCAGGGACTTCGAACACCGGGGAGCTGTTTTTT; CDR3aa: CASSDSGTSNTGELFF
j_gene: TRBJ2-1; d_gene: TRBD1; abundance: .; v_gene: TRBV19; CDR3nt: TGTGCCAGTAGTATCCAGGGGGCCTACAATGAGCAGTTCTTC; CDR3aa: CASSIQGAYNEQFF
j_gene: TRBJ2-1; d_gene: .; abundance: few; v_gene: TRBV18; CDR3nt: TGTGCCAGCTCCCAGGACGAGGAGCAGTTCTTC; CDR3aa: CASSQDEEQFF
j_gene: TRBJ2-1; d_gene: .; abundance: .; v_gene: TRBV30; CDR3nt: TGTGCCTGCCTCAGAGAGGGGGGGGGAGTAAATGAGCAGTTCTTC; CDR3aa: CACLREGGGVNEQFF
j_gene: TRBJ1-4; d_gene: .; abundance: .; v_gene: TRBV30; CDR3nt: TGTGCCTGGAGTCCCGGGTTGGGAGCCCGCCCGGAAAAACTGTTTTTT; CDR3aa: CAWSPGLGARPEKLFF
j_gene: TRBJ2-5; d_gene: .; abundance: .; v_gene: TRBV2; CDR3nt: TGTGCCAGCACCAGGGAGGCACAAGAGACCCAGTACTTC; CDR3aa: CASTREAQETQYF
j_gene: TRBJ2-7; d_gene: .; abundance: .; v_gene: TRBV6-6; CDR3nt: TGTGCCAGCAGTTACTCCGGGGGACAGAGGGGGGAAGAGCAGTACTTC; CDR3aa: CASSYSGGQRGEEQYF
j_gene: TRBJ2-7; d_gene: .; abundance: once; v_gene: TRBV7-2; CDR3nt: TGTGCCAGCAGCTTAGCGCTCGGGGGGCAGTACGAGCAGTACTTC; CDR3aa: CASSLALGGQYEQYF
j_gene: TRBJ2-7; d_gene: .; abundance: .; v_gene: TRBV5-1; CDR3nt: TGCGCCAGCAGCTTGGGGGGCTACGAGCAGTACTTC; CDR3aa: CASSLGGYEQYF
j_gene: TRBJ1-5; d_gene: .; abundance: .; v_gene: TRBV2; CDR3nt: TGTGCCAGCTCACAGGCGGGATATCAGCCCCAGCATTTT; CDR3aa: CASSQAGYQPQHF
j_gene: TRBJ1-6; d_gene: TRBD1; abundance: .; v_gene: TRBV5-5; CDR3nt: TGTGCCAGCAGCTTTGTGACAGGGGTTTCACCCCTCCACTTT; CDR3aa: CASSFVTGVSPLHF
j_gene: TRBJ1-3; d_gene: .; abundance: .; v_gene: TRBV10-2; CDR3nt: TGCGCCAGCAGGGACGGAAACACCATATATTTT; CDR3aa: CASRDGNTIYF
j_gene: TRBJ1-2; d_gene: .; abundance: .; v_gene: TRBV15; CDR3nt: TGTGCCACCAGCAGAGACAGCGGATACTATGGCTACACCTTC; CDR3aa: CATSRDSGYYGYTF
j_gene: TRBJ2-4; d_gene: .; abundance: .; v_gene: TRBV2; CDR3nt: TGTGCCAGCAGTGAAGTGTCAGGGTATGGAAACATTCAGTACTTC; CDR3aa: CASSEVSGYGNIQYF
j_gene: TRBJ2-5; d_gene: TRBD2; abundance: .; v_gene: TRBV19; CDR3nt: TGTGCCAGTAGTCGGACTAGCGGTAAAGAGACCCAGTACTTC; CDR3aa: CASSRTSGKETQYF
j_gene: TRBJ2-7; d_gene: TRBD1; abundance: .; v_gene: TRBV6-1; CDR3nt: TGTGCCAGCAGTGAAGTGGCTGGGACAGGGAGCTCCTACGAGCAGTACTTC; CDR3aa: CASSEVAGTGSSYEQYF
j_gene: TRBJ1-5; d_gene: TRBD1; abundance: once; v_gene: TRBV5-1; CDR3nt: TGCGCCAGCAGGGGAGGGGGACAGGGGGATAATCAGCCCCAGCATTTT; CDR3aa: CASRGGGQGDNQPQHF
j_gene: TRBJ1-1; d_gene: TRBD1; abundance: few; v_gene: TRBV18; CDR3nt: TGTGCCAGCTCACCTATGGAGGGGGCCACTGAAGCTTTCTTT; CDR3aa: CASSPMEGATEAFF
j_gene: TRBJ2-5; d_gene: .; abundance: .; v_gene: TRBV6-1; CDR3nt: TGTGCCAGCAGTGAGTTCGGGCAGGGAAGAGAGACCCAGTACTTC; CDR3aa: CASSEFGQGRETQYF
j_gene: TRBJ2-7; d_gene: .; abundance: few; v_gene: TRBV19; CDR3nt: TGTGCCAGTACCCCGGCCAGGGGCCAGGACTCCGAGCAGTACTTC; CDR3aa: CASTPARGQDSEQYF
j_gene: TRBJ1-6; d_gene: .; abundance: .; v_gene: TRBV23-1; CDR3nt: TGCGCCAGCAGCCCGACGAGTAATTCACCCCTCCACTTT; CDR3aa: CASSPTSNSPLHF
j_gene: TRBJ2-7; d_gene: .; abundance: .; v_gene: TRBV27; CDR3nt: TGTGCCAGCAGCCGGGACAACTCCTACGAGCAGTACTTC; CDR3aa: CASSRDNSYEQYF
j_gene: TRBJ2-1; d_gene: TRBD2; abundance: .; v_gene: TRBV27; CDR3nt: TGTGCCAGCAGTTTAAAGCGGGGGGGGTCCTACAATGAGCAGTTCTTC; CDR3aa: CASSLKRGGSYNEQFF
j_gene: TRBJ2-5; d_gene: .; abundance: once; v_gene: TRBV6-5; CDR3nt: TGTGCCAGCAGTGACCACCGTACCCAGTACTTC; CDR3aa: CASSDHRTQYF
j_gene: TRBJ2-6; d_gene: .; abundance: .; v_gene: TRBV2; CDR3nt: TGTGCCAGCGGGCTTGGTTCCAACGTCCTGACTTTC; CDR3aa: CASGLGSNVLTF
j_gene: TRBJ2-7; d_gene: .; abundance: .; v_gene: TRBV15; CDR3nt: TGTGCCACCAGCAGAGATGGGGTAGAATACGAGCAGTACTTC; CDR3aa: CATSRDGVEYEQYF
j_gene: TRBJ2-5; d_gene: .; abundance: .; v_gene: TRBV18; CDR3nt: TGTGCCAGCTCACCAAACAACCAAGAGACCCAGTACTTC; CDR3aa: CASSPNNQETQYF
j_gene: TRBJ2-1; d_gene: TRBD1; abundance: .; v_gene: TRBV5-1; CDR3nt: TGCGCCAGCAGCCCTGATAGACAGGGAACCAATGAGCAGTTCTTC; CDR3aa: CASSPDRQGTNEQFF
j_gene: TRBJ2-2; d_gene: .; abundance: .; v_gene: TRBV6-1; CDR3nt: TGTGCCAGCAGTGAATATTTACTGAACACCGGGGAGCTGTTTTTT; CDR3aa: CASSEYLLNTGELFF
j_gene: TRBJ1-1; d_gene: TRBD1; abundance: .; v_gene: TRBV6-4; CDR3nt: TGTGCCAGCAGGGCGCAGGGGGCCGCGGCTGAAGCTTTCTTT; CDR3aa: CASRAQGAAAEAFF
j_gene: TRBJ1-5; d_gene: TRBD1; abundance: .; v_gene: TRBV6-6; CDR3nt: TGTGCCAGCAGCACGGGACAGGGAAGCAATCAGCCCCAGCATTTT; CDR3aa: CASSTGQGSNQPQHF
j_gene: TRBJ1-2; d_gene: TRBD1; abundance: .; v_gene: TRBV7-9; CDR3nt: TGTGCCAGCAGCCAGGGGGTGGCAGGCCACTATGGCTACACCTTC; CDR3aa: CASSQGVAGHYGYTF
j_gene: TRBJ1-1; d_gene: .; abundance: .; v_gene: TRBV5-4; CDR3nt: TGTGCCAGCAGCCGAAGTAGCAGCCGGAACACTGAAGCTTTCTTT; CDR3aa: CASSRSSSRNTEAFF
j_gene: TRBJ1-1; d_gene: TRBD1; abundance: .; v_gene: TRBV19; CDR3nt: TGTGCCAGTAGCCTAACCTGGACAGGGAATCGCGGCACTGAAGCTTTCTTT; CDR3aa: CASSLTWTGNRGTEAFF
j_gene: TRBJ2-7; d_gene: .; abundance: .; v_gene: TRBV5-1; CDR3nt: TGCGCCAGCAGCTGGGAATCCTACGAGCAGTACTTC; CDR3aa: CASSWESYEQYF
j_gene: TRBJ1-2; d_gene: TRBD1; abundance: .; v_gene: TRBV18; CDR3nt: TGTGCCAGCTCACCACTTGAGGGGGCTTCCTATGGCTACACCTTC; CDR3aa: CASSPLEGASYGYTF
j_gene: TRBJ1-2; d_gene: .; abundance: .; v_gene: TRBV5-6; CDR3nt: TGTGCCAGCTTCATCGGGGGCGTGGAGAATGGCTACACCTTC; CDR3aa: CASFIGGVENGYTF